This TCR beta chain was recovered during a study of shared T cell receptors in the human thymus. For this clone: Other DNA sequences in this sample translate to the same CDR3.

Generated by immunoSEQ multiplex PCR, the TCRdb table keeps only in-frame clones and is missing some. The sample has roughly 660,000 clones; roughly 90% are singletons. CDR1 is DFQATT, CDR2 SNEGSKA, per germline (reference sequence). The CDR3 runs 11 residues. V lost 5 bases and J lost 6; bases outside the gene matches: 3. These same records also appear under a second study, on human thymus T cells. Turning to that study: Healthy Finnish infants undergoing corrective surgery for congenital heart defects were used as donors. Thymic samples were excised during corrective heart operations. Thymic repertoires of unrelated individuals were reported in related research to overlap highly.

The rearrangement joins TRBV20-1 to TRBJ1-2; 7 positions agree with TRBD1. The source material was thymocytes. The TCR was taken from a boy in the first two years of life with a congenital heart defect. In DNA form, the CDR3 reads TGCAGTGCTCCGACAGGGAATGGCTACACCTTC. Encoded protein: CSAPTGNGYTF.